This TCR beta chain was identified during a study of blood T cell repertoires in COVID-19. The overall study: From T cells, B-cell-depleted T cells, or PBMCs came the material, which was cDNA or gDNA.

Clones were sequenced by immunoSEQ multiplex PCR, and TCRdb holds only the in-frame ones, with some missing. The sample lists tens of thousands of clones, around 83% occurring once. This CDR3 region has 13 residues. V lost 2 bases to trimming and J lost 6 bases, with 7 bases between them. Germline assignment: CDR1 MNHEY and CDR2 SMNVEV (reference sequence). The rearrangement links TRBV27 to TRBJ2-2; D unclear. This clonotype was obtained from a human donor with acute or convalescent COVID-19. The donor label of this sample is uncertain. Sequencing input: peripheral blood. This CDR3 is CASSLRFAGELFF. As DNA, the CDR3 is TGTGCCAGCAGTTTACGGTTCGCCGGGGAGCTGTTTTTT.